The clone carrying this TCR beta chain was found a few times. This entry is derived from a study of T-cell reconstitution after alpha-beta-depleted transplantation in children. Preparation of the TCRbeta library used unique molecular identifiers. One entry per CDR3 protein, called by TCRdb with MiXCR from the PCR reads. The repertoire holds 500,000 or so distinct CDR3 sequences, with 32% as singletons. The CDR3 totals 13 residues. The trim removed 6 bases at V and 4 bases at J, leaving 4 bases unmatched. CDR1 is SQVTM, CDR2 ANQGSEA, per germline. The V gene is TRBV29-1, the J gene TRBJ2-3; TRBD2 agrees at 10 bases. This clonotype was sampled from a human donor who donated a stem cell graft to a child with aplastic anemia. This specimen was PBMCs from the stem cell graft donor, taken from the stem cell graft. The CDR3 DNA is TGCAGCGTGCAAGCGGGAGGGGCAGATACGCAGTATTTT. Its protein product is CSVQAGGADTQYF.